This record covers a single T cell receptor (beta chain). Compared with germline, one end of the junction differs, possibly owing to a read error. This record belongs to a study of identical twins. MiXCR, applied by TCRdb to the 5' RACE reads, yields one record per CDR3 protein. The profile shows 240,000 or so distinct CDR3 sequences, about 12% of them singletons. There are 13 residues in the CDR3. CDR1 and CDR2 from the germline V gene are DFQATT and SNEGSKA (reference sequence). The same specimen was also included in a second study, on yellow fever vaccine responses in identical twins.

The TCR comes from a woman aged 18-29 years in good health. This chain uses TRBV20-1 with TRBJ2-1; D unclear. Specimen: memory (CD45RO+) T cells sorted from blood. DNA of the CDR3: TGCAGTGCGAGAGATATAGGGTCGTATGAGCAGTTCTTC. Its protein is CSARDIGSYEQFF.